A single sample gave rise to the 19 T cell receptor beta chains below, sequenced in a study of CD8 T cells in ankylosing spondylitis. A single record per CDR3 protein comes from TCRdb applying MiXCR to the 5' RACE reads. The table lists 200,000 to 300,000 distinct CDR3 sequences, about 9.1% of them singletons, with approximately 6.2% in the top ten. Sample: blood, either unsorted or a sorted T cell fraction (not recorded which). The origin of the receptors is a male donor with ankylosing spondylitis or in good health (not recorded which).

This clonotype was found many times. The chain couples TRBV5-8 to TRBJ2-2; perhaps D is TRBD1 or TRBD2 (5 bases each). Germline loops: CDR1 SGHTS, CDR2 YDEGEE. V was trimmed by 6 bases and J by 5 bases, leaving 11 bases between them. The CDR3 is 13 amino acids. Here the CDR3 DNA reads TGTGCCAGCAATGCCAGGGAGACCGGGGAGCTGTTTTTT. Translating it yields CASNARETGELFF. Based on the CDR3 plus reference TRBV5-8 and TRBJ2-2, the full variable domain is EAGVTQSPTHLIKTRGQQATLRCSPISGHTSVYWYQQALGLGLQFLLWYDEGEERNRGNFPPRFSGRQFPNYSSELNVNALELEDSALYLCASNARETGELFFGEGSRLTVL.

This chain links TRBV5-1 with TRBJ2-3, with 13 bases lining up with TRBD2. The CDR3 has 16 amino acids. V lost 5 bases to trimming and J lost 4 bases; unmatched junction nucleotides: 7. The germline V gene has CDR1 SGHRS and CDR2 YFSETQ. CDR3 in DNA: TGCGCCAGCAGAACTACTAGCGGGAGGGCCTCAGATACGCAGTATTTT. Translating it yields CASRTTSGRASDTQYF.

This clonotype was picked up many times. This rearrangement joins TRBV4-1 to TRBJ2-1; TRBD1 matches 8 bases. Unmatched junction bases numbered 9, after V lost 4 bases and J lost 7 bases. The CDR3 covers 15 residues. The germline gives CDR1 MGHRA, CDR2 YSYEKL. The CDR3 DNA sequence: TGCGCCAGCAGCCCCCGACAGGGGAGGATAAATGAGCAGTTCTTC. Its translation is CASSPRQGRINEQFF.

This clonotype has a handful of counts. V and J are TRBV6-1 and TRBJ2-3; TRBD2 matches at 14 bases. The CDR3 loop spans 15 amino acids. V shed 6 bases, J shed 1 base, and the junction held 0 bases outside the gene matches. Germline V CDR1 and CDR2: MNHNS, SASEGT. In nucleotides, the CDR3 is TGTGCCAGCAGGGGACTAGCGGGAGGCACAGATACGCAGTATTTT. It translates to CASRGLAGGTDTQYF.

This clonotype was recorded at least ten times. The J gene is TRBJ1-1, the V gene TRBV5-1; D is unresolved. The V gene lost 0 bases and the J gene lost 4 bases, with 13 bases spanning the gap. Germline V gene sequence: CDR1 SGHRS, CDR2 YFSETQ. CDR3 length: 15 residues. The CDR3, as DNA: TGCGCCAGCAGCTTGGAAGGTGCGGGTATCACTGAAGCTTTCTTT. Its protein is CASSLEGAGITEAFF.

This clonotype was observed at least ten times. V is TRBV20-1 and J is TRBJ2-7; D is possibly TRBD2 (6 bases). V lost 3 bases and J 6 bases, leaving 12 bases between the germline ends. This CDR3 has 12 residues. Germline V lookup: CDR1 DFQATT, CDR2 SNEGSKA (reference sequence). The CDR3 here is CSARLEGLEQYF. As DNA, the CDR3 is TGCAGTGCTAGGCTGGAGGGCCTCGAGCAGTACTTC.

This clonotype has a count of ten or more. The chain has TRBV27 and TRBJ1-1; 9 positions match TRBD1. CDR1 is MNHEY, CDR2 SMNVEV, per germline (reference sequence). J lost 5 bases, V lost 6 bases, and 7 bases had no gene match. The CDR3 loop spans 14 amino acids. CDR3 residues: CASRMGQGLTEAFF. The CDR3 bases are TGTGCCAGCAGGATGGGACAGGGCTTAACTGAAGCTTTCTTT.

This clonotype was counted many times. The genes are TRBV9 and TRBJ1-1, with 7 bases that match TRBD1. The V and J ends lost 4 bases and 7 bases, in that order; junction bases with no gene match: 10. The CDR3 covers 14 residues. Germline V gene data show CDR1 as SGDLS and CDR2 as YYNGEE. CDR3 DNA sequence: TGTGCCAGCAGCCCTCGGACAGGCCTCCTTGAAGCTTTCTTT. The encoded protein is CASSPRTGLLEAFF.

Ten or more counts support this clonotype. The CDR3 reads CAWDRGYNEQFF. The CDR3 region has the DNA TGTGCCTGGGACCGGGGATACAATGAGCAGTTCTTC. J is TRBJ2-1 and V is TRBV30; possible D gene TRBD2, 5 bases. This CDR3 spans 12 amino acids. In germline, CDR1 is GTSNPN, CDR2 SVGIG (reference sequence). With 5 bases removed from V and 4 bases from J, the gap between germline ends came to 9 bases.

The CDR3 loop reads CASSLFGDRGQVKTQYF. In DNA, the CDR3 is TGTGCCAGCAGCTTATTCGGGGACAGGGGGCAGGTAAAGACCCAGTACTTC. The V gene is TRBV7-9, the J gene TRBJ2-5; 12 nucleotides align to TRBD1. CDR3 size: 17 residues. The germline gives CDR1 SEHNR, CDR2 FQNEAQ (reference sequence). V lost 2 bases, J lost 6 bases, and 10 bases stayed unmatched.

At least ten counts were recorded for this clonotype. CDR3 region: CASSLGVGGGPVNEQFF. The CDR3 DNA is TGTGCCAGCAGCTTAGGGGTAGGGGGGGGGCCGGTCAATGAGCAGTTCTTC. V is TRBV7-9 and J is TRBJ2-1; the D gene is possibly TRBD2 (7 bases). V dropped 1 base and J dropped 6 bases, with 19 bases sitting between them. This CDR3 has 17 residues. CDR1 and CDR2 (germline): SEHNR, FQNEAQ (reference sequence). Drawing the rest from reference TRBV7-9 and TRBJ2-1, the complete variable domain is DTGVSQNPRHKITKRGQNVTFRCDPISEHNRLYWYRQTLGQGPEFLTYFQNEAQLEKSRLLSDRFSAERPKGSFSTLEIQRTEQGDSAMYLCASSLGVGGGPVNEQFFGPGTRLTVL.

This clonotype was observed many times. The chain uses TRBV20-1 and TRBJ2-1; TRBD2 aligns across 11 bases. The CDR3 contains 14 residues. V shed 3 bases and J 6 bases; nucleotides not matched to a gene: 4. The germline V gene has CDR1 DFQATT and CDR2 SNEGSKA (reference sequence). This CDR3 reads CSASLAGGFNEQFF. In nucleotides, the CDR3 is TGCAGTGCTAGTTTAGCGGGGGGGTTCAATGAGCAGTTCTTC.

The sample holds many counts of this clonotype. The chain has TRBV20-1 and TRBJ2-7; D tentatively reads TRBD1 or TRBD2 (6 bases each). The length of the CDR3 is 13 residues. V shed 7 bases and J shed 8 bases, with 21 bases lying between them. Per germline, CDR1 DFQATT and CDR2 SNEGSKA (reference sequence). CDR3 DNA sequence: TGCAGTGTCCCCGGGGGCGGTGAGGGCCAGCAGTACTTC. It is translated as CSVPGGGEGQQYF.

This clonotype was counted only a few times. The chain carries TRBV27 and TRBJ2-3; 14 nucleotides match TRBD2. Germline loops: CDR1 MNHEY, CDR2 SMNVEV (reference sequence). V trimming: 3 bases; J trimming: 5 bases; junction bases outside the gene matches: 1. The CDR3 runs 15 residues. DNA of the CDR3: TGTGCCAGCAGTTTTGGGACTAGCGGGAGAGATACGCAGTATTTT. Translated, it gives CASSFGTSGRDTQYF.

This clonotype was counted ten times or more. The chain employs TRBV7-6 and TRBJ1-5, with 9 positions matching TRBD1. The CDR3 is 18 residues long. The J segment lost 0 bases and the V segment lost 5 bases, leaving 11 bases of the junction unmatched. Per the germline V gene, CDR1 is SGHVS and CDR2 is FNYEAQ. DNA for the CDR3: TGTGCCAGCAGCCCTCGGACAGGGGCTATGTATAGCAATCAGCCCCAGCATTTT. It translates to CASSPRTGAMYSNQPQHF.

The chain combines TRBV5-1 with TRBJ2-7; D unresolved. Germline V CDR1 and CDR2: SGHRS, YFSETQ. Between the trimmed V and J ends, which lost 3 bases and 2 bases, there was a span of 15 bases. The CDR3 length is 15 residues. The CDR3 nucleotides are TGCGCCAGCAGCTATCGACCCGAGACCACCTACGAGCAGTACTTC. This sequence encodes CASSYRPETTYEQYF.

This clonotype was counted at least ten times. The rearrangement links TRBV5-6 to TRBJ2-1; TRBD2 aligns across 8 bases. The CDR3 runs to 15 residues. CDR1 is SGHDT and CDR2 is YYEEEE in the germline V gene. J was trimmed by 4 bases and V by 3 bases; bases with no gene match: 6. CDR3 bases: TGTGCCAGCAGCTCCGGGGTAGCGGGATACAATGAGCAGTTCTTC. This encodes CASSSGVAGYNEQFF.

At least ten counts were recorded for this clonotype. The rearrangement uses TRBV12-3 or TRBV12-4 and TRBJ1-5; 8 bases are shared with TRBD1. CDR3 length: 15 residues. V was clipped by 5 bases and J by 6 bases; unmatched bases: 9. Here the CDR3 DNA reads TGTGCCAGCAGTACAACAGGGGGTAAGGTTCAGCCCCAGCATTTT. As protein: CASSTTGGKVQPQHF.

This clonotype was detected many times. The rearrangement uses TRBV5-4 and TRBJ1-1; D gene unclear. Trimming pared 4 bases from V and 4 bases from J, leaving 14 bases between. This CDR3 has 14 residues. Per the germline V gene, CDR1 is SGHNT and CDR2 is YYREEE (reference sequence). The CDR3 DNA sequence: TGTGCCAGCAGCGCAGATCTTGTTGGCACTGAAGCTTTCTTT. It encodes CASSADLVGTEAFF.